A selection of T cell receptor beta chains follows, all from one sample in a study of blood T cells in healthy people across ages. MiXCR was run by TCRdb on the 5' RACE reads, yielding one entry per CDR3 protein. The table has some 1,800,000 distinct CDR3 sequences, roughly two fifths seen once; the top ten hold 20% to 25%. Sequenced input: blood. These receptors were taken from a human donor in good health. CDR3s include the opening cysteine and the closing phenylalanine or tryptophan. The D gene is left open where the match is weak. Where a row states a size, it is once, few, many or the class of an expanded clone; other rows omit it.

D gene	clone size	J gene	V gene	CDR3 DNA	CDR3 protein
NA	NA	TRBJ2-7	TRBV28	TGTGCCAGCAGTTTCGGAGGAACAGGGGAGGGTGAGCAGTACTTC	CASSFGGTGEGEQYF
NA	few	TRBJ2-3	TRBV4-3	TGCGCCAGCAGCCAAGAAAACAGGGAAATAGATACGCAGTATTTT	CASSQENREIDTQYF
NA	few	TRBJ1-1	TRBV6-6	TGTGCCAGCAGATATGATCAGCAGAAAGGAGCTTTCTTT	CASRYDQQKGAFF
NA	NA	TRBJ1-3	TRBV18	TGTGCCAGCTCACCACAAGTCGAGTTCAGCTCTGGAAACACCGTATATTTT	CASSPQVEFSSGNTVYF
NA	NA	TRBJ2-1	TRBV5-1	TGCGCCAGCAGCCCCCCGGGGGACCCGGATGAGCAGTTCTTC	CASSPPGDPDEQFF
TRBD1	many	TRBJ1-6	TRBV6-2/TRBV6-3	TGTGCCAGCAGTGACAGGGATAATTCACCCCTCCACTTT	CASSDRDNSPLHF
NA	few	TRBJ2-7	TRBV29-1	TGCAGCGTTGGGCAGGGGGGGCATGAGCAGTACTTC	CSVGQGGHEQYF
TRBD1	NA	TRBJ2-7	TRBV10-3	TGTGCCATCAGGGAAGACAGGGGGCCGTACGAGCAGTACTTC	CAIREDRGPYEQYF
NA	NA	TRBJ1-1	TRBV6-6	TGTGCCAGCAAAGGTCAGTTAATGAACACTGAAGCTTTCTTT	CASKGQLMNTEAFF
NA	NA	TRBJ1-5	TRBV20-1	TGCAGTGCTAGAGACAATCTGTTAGCTCAGCCCCAGCATTTT	CSARDNLLAQPQHF
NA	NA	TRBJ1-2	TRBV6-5	TGTGCCAGCAGGCAGGTCTATGGCTACACCTTC	CASRQVYGYTF
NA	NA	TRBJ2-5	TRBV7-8	TGTGCCAGCAGCTTAGAGCCGGGACTGCAAGAGACCCAGTACTTC	CASSLEPGLQETQYF
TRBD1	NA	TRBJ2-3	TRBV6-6	TGTGCCAGCAGTTACACGGGACAGGGTCAAGCAGATACGCAGTATTTT	CASSYTGQGQADTQYF
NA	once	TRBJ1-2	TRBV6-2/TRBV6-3	TGTGCCAGCAGTTACCCATCGGCAGCCACCTTC	CASSYPSAATF
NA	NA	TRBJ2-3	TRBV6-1	TGTGCCAGCGCGCTCTCTCGAGATACGCAGTATTTT	CASALSRDTQYF
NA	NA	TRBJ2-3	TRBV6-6	TGTGCCAGCAGTTACAGAGCTCAACCACCGAACACAGATACGCAGTATTTT	CASSYRAQPPNTDTQYF
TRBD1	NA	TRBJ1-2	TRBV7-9	TGTGCCAGCAGCTCTTCTCGGACAGGGGTTCATGGCTACACCTTC	CASSSSRTGVHGYTF
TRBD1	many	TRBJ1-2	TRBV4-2	TGTGCCAGCAGCCAAGTGCAGGGGGCGTCTGGCTACACCTTC	CASSQVQGASGYTF
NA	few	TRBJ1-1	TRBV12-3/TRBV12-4	TGTGCCAGCACCCTTGTTGGGGTTGAAACTGAAGCTTTCTTT	CASTLVGVETEAFF
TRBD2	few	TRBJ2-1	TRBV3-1	TGTGCCAGCAGCCAAGAGTTAGCGGGATACACGATATACAATGAGCAGTTCTTC	CASSQELAGYTIYNEQFF
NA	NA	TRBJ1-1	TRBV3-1	TGTGCCAGCAGCCAAGGGGGGGCGGGAGCTTTCTTT	CASSQGGAGAFF
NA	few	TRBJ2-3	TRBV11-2	TGTGCCAGCAGCTTCCAAGGCAGACTCACAGATACGCAGTATTTT	CASSFQGRLTDTQYF
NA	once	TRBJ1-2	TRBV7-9	TGTGCCAGCAGCAACCCCGGGGCCTCTAACTATGGCTACACCTTC	CASSNPGASNYGYTF
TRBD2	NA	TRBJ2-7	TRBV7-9	TGTGCCAGCAGCATTGGGAGGGACTGGTCGAGTTACGAGCAGTACTTC	CASSIGRDWSSYEQYF
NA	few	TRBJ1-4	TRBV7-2	TGTGCCAGCAGCTCCGCGCGGCCTACCCGTGGAACTAATGAAAAACTGTTTTTT	CASSSARPTRGTNEKLFF
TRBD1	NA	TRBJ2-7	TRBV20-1	TGCAGTGTTTTCTATGACAAGGGACAGGGGTTAACCTACGAGCAGTACTTC	CSVFYDKGQGLTYEQYF
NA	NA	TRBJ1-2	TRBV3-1	TGTGCCAGCAGCCAAGATAACAGAAGGGGTGGTTACACCTTC	CASSQDNRRGGYTF
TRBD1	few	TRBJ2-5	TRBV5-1	TGCGCCAGCAGCTACGGACAGGAAGAGACCCAGTACTTC	CASSYGQEETQYF
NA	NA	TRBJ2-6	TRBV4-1	TGCGCCAGCAGCCAAGTAGATTTAGGGTTACCGGGGGCCAACGTCCTGACTTTC	CASSQVDLGLPGANVLTF
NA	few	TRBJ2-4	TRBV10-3	TGTGCCATCAGTGAGTCGGAGCGGTTTGGGGCCAAAAACATTCAGTACTTC	CAISESERFGAKNIQYF
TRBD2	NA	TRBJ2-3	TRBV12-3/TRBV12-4	TGTGCCAGCAGTTTGGGACTAGCGGGAAACTGGGCAGATACGCAGTATTTT	CASSLGLAGNWADTQYF